This T cell receptor beta chain appears in the sequencing data of a study of cytomegalovirus exposure and HLA in healthy donors. This clone was picked up a small number of times. This CDR3 region has 16 residues. Germline CDR1 is MRHNA and CDR2 is SNTAGT. V lost 4 bases and J lost 2; bases outside the gene matches: 8. PCR used 60 Vbeta primers and 13 Jbeta primers. Data came from immunoSEQ multiplex PCR; TCRdb stores just in-frame clones and leaves some out. The table records 100,000 to 150,000 clones, around 78% of them present only once. This clonotype originated in a man aged 18 to 30 in good health and CMV-seropositive. The sequenced sample consisted of PBMCs. The chain combines TRBV6-4 with TRBJ2-3, with 8 bases that match TRBD2. CDR3 DNA: TGTGCCAGCAGTGTTCAGTCAGCGGGGGTCACAGATACGCAGTATTTT. Protein product: CASSVQSAGVTDTQYF.